These 5 T cell receptor beta chains originate from one sample sequenced in a study of OX40 agonist ivuxolimab in advanced cancers. Data came from immunoSEQ multiplex PCR; TCRdb stores just in-frame clones and leaves some out. In the table there are about 85,000 clones, around 84% of which are singletons. Sequencing was performed on CD4+ or CD8+ T cells sorted from blood, taken in a trial of the OX40 agonist ivuxolimab. The receptors originated from an adult with an advanced solid tumor such as melanoma, head and neck, liver or kidney cancer.

The V call is TRBV7-2, the J call TRBJ2-3, with D unresolved. V was clipped by 5 bases and J by 2 bases, with 11 bases between them. The CDR3 runs to 14 residues. CDR1 is SGHTA and CDR2 is FQGNSA in the germline V gene. CDR3 region: CASSPSLNTDTQYF. In nucleotides, the CDR3 is TGTGCCAGCAGCCCCTCGTTAAACACAGATACGCAGTATTTT.

The chain carries TRBV27 and TRBJ1-5; TRBD1 agrees at 8 bases. The J segment lost 6 bases and the V segment lost 6 bases, leaving 10 bases of the junction unmatched. The germline CDR1 and CDR2 sequences are MNHEY and SMNVEV (reference sequence). This CDR3 has 15 amino acids. CDR3 region: CASRGQGGVGQPQHF. The DNA of the CDR3 is TGTGCCAGCAGAGGACAGGGTGGCGTAGGTCAGCCCCAGCATTTT.

The rearrangement uses TRBV5-1 and TRBJ1-2, with TRBD1 identical over 9 bases. This CDR3 has 17 residues. J lost 7 bases, V lost 4 bases, and 17 bases had no gene match. Germline CDR1 and CDR2: SGHRS and YFSETQ. Written as DNA, the CDR3 is TGCGCCAGCAGCCGTGGTTCGCGGGACAGGGACCCAAGTGGCTACACCTTC. This sequence encodes CASSRGSRDRDPSGYTF.

The V call is TRBV4-3, the J call TRBJ2-4, with no clear D. This CDR3 has 16 amino acids. Trimming took 0 bases from V and 9 from J, leaving 18 bases between them. Germline lookup yields CDR1 LGHNA and CDR2 YSLEER. CDR3 nucleotide sequence: TGCGCCAGCAGCCAAGAAAGGATCTGGGCTGCGAGCATTCAGTACTTC. Amino acid sequence: CASSQERIWAASIQYF.

This chain connects TRBV12-2 to TRBJ2-1; the table's TRBD2 call for D was not verified on the DNA. TRBV12-2 is flagged as a pseudogene. The CDR3 extends over 18 amino acids. The CDR3 region has the DNA TGTGCAAGTCGCTTAGCTGCCGCGGGACTAGCGGGCTACAATGAGCAGTTCTTC. Protein: CASRLAAAGLAGYNEQFF.